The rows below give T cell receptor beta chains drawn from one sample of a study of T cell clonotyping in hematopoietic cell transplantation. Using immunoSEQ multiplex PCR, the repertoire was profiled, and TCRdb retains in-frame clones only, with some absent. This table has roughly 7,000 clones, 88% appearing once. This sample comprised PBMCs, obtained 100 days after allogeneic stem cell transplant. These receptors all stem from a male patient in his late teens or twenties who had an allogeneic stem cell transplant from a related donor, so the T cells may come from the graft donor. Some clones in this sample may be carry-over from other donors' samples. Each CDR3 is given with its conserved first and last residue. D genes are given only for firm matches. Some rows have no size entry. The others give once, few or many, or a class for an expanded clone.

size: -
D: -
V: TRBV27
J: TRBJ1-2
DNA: TGTGCCAGCAGTTTATCCCACCTCGGGGTCCTCTATGGCTACACCTTC
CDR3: CASSLSHLGVLYGYTF

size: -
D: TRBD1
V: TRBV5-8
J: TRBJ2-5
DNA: TGTGCCAGCAGCCGAGCCCGGGACAGCCCGTACCAAGAGACCCAGTACTTC
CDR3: CASSRARDSPYQETQYF

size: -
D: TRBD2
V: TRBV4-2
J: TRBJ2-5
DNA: TGTGCCAGCAGCCAAGGGCTAGCGGGAGGGCAGGAGACCCAGTACTTC
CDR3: CASSQGLAGGQETQYF

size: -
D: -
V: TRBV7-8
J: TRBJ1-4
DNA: TGTGCCAGCAGCTTTAGGGGTGCAACTAATGAAAAACTGTTTTTT
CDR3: CASSFRGATNEKLFF

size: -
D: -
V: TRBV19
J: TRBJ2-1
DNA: TGTGCCACCCGGATCCCCCATGAGCAGTTCTTC
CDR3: CATRIPHEQFF

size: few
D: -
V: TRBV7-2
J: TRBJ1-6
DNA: TGTGCCAGCAGCTTAGGTTTTTTCTCACCCCTCCACTTT
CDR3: CASSLGFFSPLHF

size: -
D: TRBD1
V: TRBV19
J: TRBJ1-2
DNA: TGTGCCAGTAGTAGGCTGCAGGGGGCTTCCGGTAACTATGGCTACACCTTC
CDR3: CASSRLQGASGNYGYTF

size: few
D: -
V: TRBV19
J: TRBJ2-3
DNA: TGTGCCAGTAGTATAACAGTATCCACAGATACGCAGTATTTT
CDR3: CASSITVSTDTQYF

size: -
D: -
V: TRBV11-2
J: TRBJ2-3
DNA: TGTGCCAGCAGCTTAGGTCCCCCAGATACGCAGTATTTT
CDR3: CASSLGPPDTQYF

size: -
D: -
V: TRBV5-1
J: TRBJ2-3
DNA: TGCGCCAGCAGTAGACTACCGAGCACAGATACGCAGTATTTT
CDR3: CASSRLPSTDTQYF

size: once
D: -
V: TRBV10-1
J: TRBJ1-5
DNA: TGCGCCAGCAGTGTGGGGTTGGGTCAGCCCCAGCATTTT
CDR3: CASSVGLGQPQHF

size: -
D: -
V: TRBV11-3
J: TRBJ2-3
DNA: TGTGCCAGCAGCTCGACAGATACGCAGTATTTT
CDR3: CASSSTDTQYF

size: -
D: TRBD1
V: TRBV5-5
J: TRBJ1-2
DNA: TGTGCCAGCAGCTTGGATGCGGGACAGGGTCTTTATGGCTACACCTTC
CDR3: CASSLDAGQGLYGYTF

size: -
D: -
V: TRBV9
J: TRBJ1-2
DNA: TGTGCCAGCAGTACGTTCAAAGACTATGGCTACACCTTC
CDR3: CASSTFKDYGYTF

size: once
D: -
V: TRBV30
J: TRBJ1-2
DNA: TGTGCCTGGATGGCAAATGTTAACTATGGCTACACCTTC
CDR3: CAWMANVNYGYTF

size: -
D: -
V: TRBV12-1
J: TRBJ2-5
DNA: TGTGCCAGCAGCTTTGTTGCGGGACTAGCGGGAGGGCCCCCCCAGTACTTC
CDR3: CASSFVAGLAGGPPQYF

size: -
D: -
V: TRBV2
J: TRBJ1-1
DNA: TGTGCCAGCAGCTCTCAGAGGGACACTGAAGCTTTCTTT
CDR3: CASSSQRDTEAFF

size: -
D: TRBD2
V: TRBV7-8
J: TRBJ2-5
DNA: TGTGCCAGCAGCCCTTGGACTAGCGGAGAGACCCAGTACTTC
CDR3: CASSPWTSGETQYF

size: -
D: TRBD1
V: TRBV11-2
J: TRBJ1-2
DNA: TGTGCCAGCAGCCAGGGGGGGGGAAGGGACTATGGCTACACCTTC
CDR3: CASSQGGGRDYGYTF

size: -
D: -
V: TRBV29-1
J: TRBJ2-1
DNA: TGCAGCGATCACCGTCCACAGGGTGGTGAGCAGTTCTTC
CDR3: CSDHRPQGGEQFF

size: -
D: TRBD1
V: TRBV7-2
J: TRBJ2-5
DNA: TGTGCCAGCAGCTCTAATTACAGGGGGCAGAGGACCCAGTACTTC
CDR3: CASSSNYRGQRTQYF

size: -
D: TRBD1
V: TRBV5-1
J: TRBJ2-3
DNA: TGCGCCAGCCAGGGGGCAGATACGCAGTATTTT
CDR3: CASQGADTQYF

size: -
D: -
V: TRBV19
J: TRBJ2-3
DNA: TGTGCCAGTAGGAATCAGGGGCAGACGGATCCTACGCAGTATTTT
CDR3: CASRNQGQTDPTQYF

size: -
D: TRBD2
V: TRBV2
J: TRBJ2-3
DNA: TGTGCCAGCAGTGAATCTAGCGGGACAATTGATACGCAGTATTTT
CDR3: CASSESSGTIDTQYF

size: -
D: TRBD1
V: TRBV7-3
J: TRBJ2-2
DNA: TGTGCCAGCAGCCCGGGGGGACAGGGGAACACCGGGGAGCTGTTTTTT
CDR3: CASSPGGQGNTGELFF

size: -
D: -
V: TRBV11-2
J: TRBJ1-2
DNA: TGTGCCAGCAGCGGACTCAGGCTAGGTGGCTACACCTTC
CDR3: CASSGLRLGGYTF

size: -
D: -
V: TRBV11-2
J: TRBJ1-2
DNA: TGTGCCAGCAGCTTAGATCTGGGAACCTATGGCTACACCTTC
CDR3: CASSLDLGTYGYTF